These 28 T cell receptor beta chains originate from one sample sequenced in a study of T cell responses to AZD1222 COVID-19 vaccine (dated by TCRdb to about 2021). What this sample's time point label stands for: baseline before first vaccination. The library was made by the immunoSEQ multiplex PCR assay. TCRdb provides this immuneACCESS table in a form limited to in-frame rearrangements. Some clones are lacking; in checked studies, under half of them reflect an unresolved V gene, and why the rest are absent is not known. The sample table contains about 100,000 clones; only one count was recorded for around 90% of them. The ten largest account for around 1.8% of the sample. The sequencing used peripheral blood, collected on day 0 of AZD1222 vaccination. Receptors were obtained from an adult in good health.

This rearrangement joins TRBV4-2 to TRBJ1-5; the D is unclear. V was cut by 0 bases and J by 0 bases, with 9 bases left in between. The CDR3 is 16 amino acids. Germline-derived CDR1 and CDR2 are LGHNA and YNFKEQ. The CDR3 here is CASSQETGISNQPQHF. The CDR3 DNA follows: TGTGCCAGCAGCCAAGAGACGGGGATTAGCAATCAGCCCCAGCATTTT.

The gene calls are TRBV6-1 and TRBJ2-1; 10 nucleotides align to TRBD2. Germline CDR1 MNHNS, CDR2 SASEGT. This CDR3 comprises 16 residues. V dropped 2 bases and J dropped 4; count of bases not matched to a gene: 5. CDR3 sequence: CASSEPTSGKYNEQFF. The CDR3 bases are TGTGCCAGCAGTGAACCAACTAGCGGGAAATACAATGAGCAGTTCTTC.

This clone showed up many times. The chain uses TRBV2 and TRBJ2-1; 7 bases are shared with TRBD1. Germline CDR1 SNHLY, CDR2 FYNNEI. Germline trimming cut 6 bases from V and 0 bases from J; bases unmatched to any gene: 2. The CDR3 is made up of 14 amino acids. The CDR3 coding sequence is TGTGCCAGCAGCCGGGACAGCTCCTACAATGAGCAGTTCTTC. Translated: CASSRDSSYNEQFF.

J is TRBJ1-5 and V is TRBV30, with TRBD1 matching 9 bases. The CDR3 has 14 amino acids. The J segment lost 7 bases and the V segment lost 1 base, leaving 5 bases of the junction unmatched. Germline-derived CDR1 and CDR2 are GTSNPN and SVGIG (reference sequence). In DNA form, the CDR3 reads TGTGCCTGGAGTGCCGGACAGGGGAAACAGCCCCAGCATTTT. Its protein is CAWSAGQGKQPQHF.

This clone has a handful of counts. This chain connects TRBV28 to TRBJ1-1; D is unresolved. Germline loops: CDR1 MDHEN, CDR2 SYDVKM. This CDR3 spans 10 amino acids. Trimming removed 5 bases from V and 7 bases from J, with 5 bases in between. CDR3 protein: CASSRIEAFF. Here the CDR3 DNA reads TGTGCCAGCAGTCGTATTGAAGCTTTCTTT. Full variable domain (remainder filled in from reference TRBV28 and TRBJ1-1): DVKVTQSSRYLVKRTGEKVFLECVQDMDHENMFWYRQDPGLGLRLIYFSYDVKMKEKGDIPEGYSVSREKKERFSLILESASTNQTSMYLCASSRIEAFFGQGTRLTVV.

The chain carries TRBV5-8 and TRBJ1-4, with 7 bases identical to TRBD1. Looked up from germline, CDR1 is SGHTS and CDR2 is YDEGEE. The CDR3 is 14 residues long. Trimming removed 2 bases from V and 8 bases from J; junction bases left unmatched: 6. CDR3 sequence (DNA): TGTGCCAGCAGCTTCCCACAGGGGAACGAAAAACTGTTTTTT. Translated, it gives CASSFPQGNEKLFF.

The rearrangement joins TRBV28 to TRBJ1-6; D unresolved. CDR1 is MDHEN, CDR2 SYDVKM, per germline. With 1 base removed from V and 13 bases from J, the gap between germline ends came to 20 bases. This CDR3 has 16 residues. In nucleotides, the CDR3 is TGTGCCAGCAGTTTATTGTCCACCTCTCCTCGAATCCCCCTCCACTTT. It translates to CASSLLSTSPRIPLHF.

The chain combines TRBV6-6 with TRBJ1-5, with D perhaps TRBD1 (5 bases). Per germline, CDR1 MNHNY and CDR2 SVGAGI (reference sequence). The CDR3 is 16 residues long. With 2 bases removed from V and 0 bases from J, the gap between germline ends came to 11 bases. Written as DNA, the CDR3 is TGTGCCAGCAGTTACCCGACAGACTATAGCAATCAGCCCCAGCATTTT. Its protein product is CASSYPTDYSNQPQHF.

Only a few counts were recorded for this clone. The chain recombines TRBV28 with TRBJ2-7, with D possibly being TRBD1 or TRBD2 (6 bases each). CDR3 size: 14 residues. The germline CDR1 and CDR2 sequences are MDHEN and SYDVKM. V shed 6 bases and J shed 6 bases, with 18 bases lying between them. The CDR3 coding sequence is TGTGCCAGCAGCACCCCGAAGGGGGGCTCCGAGCAGTACTTC. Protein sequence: CASSTPKGGSEQYF.

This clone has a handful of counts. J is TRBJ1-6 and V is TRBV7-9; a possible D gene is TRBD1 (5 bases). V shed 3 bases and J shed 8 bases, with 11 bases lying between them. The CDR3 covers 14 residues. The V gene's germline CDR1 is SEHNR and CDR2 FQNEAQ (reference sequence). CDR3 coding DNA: TGTGCCAGCAGCTTTGGGGCCCGAGATTCACCCCTCCACTTT. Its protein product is CASSFGARDSPLHF.

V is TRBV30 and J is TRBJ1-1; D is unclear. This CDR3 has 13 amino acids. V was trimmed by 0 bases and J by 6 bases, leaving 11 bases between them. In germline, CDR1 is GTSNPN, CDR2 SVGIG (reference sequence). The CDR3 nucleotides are TGTGCCTGGAGTGTACCCCCCCTAGCTGAAGCTTTCTTT. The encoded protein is CAWSVPPLAEAFF.

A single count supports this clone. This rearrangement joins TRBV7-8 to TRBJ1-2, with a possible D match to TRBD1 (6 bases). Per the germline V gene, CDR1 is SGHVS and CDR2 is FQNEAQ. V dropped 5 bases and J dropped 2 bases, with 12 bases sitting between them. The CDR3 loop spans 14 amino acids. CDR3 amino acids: CASSLGGRNYGYTF. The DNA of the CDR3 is TGTGCCAGCAGCCTTGGGGGCCGCAACTATGGCTACACCTTC.

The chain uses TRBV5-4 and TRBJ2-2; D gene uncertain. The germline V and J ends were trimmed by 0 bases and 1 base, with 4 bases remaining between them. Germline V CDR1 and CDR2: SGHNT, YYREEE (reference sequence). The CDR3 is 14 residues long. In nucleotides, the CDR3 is TGTGCCAGCAGCTTGGGACAGAACACCGGGGAGCTGTTTTTT. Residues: CASSLGQNTGELFF.

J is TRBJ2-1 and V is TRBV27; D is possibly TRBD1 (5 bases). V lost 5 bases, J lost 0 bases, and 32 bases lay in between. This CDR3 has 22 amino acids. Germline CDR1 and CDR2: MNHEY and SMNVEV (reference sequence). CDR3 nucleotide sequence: TGTGCCAGCAGTACCCGGGCGGTGTCGGTTGGGGCTACGCCCGTCTCCTACAATGAGCAGTTCTTC. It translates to CASSTRAVSVGATPVSYNEQFF.

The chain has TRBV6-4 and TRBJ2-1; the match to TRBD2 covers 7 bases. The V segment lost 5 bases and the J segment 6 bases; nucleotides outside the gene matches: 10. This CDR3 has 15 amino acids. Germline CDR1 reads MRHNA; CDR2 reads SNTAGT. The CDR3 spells CASSSQAGSVNEQFF. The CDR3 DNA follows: TGTGCCAGCAGTTCGCAAGCGGGATCGGTCAATGAGCAGTTCTTC.

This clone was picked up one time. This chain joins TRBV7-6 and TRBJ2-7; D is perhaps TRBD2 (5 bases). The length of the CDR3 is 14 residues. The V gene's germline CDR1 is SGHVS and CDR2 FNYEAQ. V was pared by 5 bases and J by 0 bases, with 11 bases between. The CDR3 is CASSPLGSSYEQYF. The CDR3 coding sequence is TGTGCCAGCAGCCCATTGGGGAGCTCCTACGAGCAGTACTTC.

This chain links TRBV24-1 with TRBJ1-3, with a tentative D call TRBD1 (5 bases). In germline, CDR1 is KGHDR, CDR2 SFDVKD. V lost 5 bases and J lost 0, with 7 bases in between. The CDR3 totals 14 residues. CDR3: CATSAGSSGNTIYF. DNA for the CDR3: TGTGCCACCAGTGCAGGGAGCTCTGGAAACACCATATATTTT.

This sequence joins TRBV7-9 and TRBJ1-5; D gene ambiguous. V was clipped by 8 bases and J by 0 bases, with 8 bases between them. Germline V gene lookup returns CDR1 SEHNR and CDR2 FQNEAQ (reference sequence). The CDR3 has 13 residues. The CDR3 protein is CASGQYSNQPQHF. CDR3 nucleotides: TGTGCCAGCGGGCAGTATAGCAATCAGCCCCAGCATTTT.

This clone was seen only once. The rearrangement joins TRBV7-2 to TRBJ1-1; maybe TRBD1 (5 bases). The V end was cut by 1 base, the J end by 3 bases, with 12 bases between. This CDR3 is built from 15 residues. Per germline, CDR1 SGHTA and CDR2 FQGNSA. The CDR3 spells CASSLVAGLDTEAFF. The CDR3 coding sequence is TGTGCCAGCAGCTTAGTAGCAGGGTTGGACACTGAAGCTTTCTTT.

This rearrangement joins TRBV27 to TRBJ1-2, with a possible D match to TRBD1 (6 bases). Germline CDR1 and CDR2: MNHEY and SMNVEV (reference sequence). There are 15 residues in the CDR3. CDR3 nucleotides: TGTGCTAGTCATCTAAATCGGGGGGCAGGTGGGAGCTACACCTTC. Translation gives CASHLNRGAGGSYTF.

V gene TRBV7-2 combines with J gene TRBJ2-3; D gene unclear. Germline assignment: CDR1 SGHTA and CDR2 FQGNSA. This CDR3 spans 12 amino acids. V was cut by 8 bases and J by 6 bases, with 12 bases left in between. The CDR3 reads CASAFYGDTQYF. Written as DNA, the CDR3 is TGTGCCAGCGCCTTTTACGGGGATACGCAGTATTTT.

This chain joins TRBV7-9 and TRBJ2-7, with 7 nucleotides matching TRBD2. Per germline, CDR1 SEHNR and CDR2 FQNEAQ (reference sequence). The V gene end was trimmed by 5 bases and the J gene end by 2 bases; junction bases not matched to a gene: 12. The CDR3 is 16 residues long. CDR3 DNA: TGTGCCAGCAGCCCCCGAGGGTCGGGGGGTCCCTACGAGCAGTACTTC. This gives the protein CASSPRGSGGPYEQYF.

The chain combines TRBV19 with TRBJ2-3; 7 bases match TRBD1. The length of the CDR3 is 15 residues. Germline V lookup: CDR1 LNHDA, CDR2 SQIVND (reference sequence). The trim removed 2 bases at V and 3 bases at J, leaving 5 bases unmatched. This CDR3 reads CASSIRGPLTDTQYF. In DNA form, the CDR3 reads TGTGCCAGTAGTATAAGGGGGCCCCTTACAGATACGCAGTATTTT.

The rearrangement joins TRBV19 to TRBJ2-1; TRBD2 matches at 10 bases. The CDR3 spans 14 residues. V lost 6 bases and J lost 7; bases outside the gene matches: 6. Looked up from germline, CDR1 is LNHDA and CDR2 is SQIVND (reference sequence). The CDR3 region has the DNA TGTGCCAGTAGGCCAGCGGGAGGGCCAAATGAGCAGTTCTTC. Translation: CASRPAGGPNEQFF.

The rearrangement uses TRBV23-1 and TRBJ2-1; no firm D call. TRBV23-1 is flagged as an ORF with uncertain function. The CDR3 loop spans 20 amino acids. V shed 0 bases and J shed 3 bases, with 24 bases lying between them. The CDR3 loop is CASSQSGLSVKQPNYNEQFF. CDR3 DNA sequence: TGCGCCAGCAGTCAATCTGGCCTATCGGTAAAACAGCCGAACTACAATGAGCAGTTCTTC.

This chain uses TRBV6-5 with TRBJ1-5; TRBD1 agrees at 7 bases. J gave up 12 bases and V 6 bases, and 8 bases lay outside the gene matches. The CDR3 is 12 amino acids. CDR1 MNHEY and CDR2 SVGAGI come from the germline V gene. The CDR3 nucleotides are TGTGCCAGCAGGGGTCGGACAGGCCTCCAGCATTTT. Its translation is CASRGRTGLQHF.

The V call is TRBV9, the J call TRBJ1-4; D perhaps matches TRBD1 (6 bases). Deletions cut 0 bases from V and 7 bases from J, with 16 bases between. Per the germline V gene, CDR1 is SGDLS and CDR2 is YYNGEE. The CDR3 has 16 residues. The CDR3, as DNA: TGTGCCAGCAGCGTAGTCCCCCAGGGGCTGGGTGAAAAACTGTTTTTT. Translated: CASSVVPQGLGEKLFF.

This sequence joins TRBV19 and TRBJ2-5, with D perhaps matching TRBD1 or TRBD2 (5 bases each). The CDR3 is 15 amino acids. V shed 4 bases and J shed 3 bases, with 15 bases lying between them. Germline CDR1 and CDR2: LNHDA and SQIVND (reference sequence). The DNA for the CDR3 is TGTGCCAGTAGTAGGGACGAGGCTTTTAAAGAGACCCAGTACTTC. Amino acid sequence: CASSRDEAFKETQYF.